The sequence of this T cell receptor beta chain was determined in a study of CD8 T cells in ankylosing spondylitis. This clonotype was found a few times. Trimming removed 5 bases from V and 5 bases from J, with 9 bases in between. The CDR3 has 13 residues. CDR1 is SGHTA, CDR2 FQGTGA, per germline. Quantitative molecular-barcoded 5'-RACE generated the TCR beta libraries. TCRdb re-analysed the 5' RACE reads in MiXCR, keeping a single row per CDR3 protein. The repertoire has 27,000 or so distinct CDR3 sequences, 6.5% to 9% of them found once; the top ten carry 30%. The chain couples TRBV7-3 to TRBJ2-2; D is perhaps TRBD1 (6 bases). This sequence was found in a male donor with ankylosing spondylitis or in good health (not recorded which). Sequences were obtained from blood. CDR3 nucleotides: TGTGCCAGCAGCCCACAGGGTACCGGGGAGCTGTTTTTT. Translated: CASSPQGTGELFF.